Shown below are 9 T cell receptor beta chains from a single sample sequenced in a study of shared clonotypes between healthy human individuals. TCRdb's copy holds only in-frame clones and misses some; the assay was immunoSEQ multiplex PCR. The sample contains approximately 2.5 million clones, roughly nine tenths of which appear only once. Material for sequencing was naive CD4+ T cells sorted from blood. The sample's subset: CD45RA+ positively selected. Receptors originate from a man between 18 and 35 years old in good health.

As for this clone: Other DNA sequences in this sample translate to the same CDR3. The chain joins TRBV11-2 to TRBJ2-1, with unresolved D. V lost 2 bases, J lost 1 base, and 0 bases lay in between. Germline values: CDR1 SGHAT, CDR2 FQNNGV. The CDR3 totals 12 residues. The CDR3 region is CASSLSYNEQFF. The CDR3 nucleotides read TGTGCCAGCAGCTTATCCTACAATGAGCAGTTCTTC. Filled out from reference TRBV11-2 and TRBJ2-1, the complete variable domain reads EAGVAQSPRYKIIEKRQSVAFWCNPISGHATLYWYQQILGQGPKLLIQFQNNGVVDDSQLPKDRFSAERLKGVDSTLKIQPAKLEDSAVYLCASSLSYNEQFFGPGTRLTVL.

This chain links TRBV27 with TRBJ1-2, with a weak D call TRBD1 (5 bases). The CDR3 sequence is 12 residues long. Germline V gives CDR1 MNHEY, CDR2 SMNVEV (reference sequence). V was clipped by 6 bases and J by 5 bases, with 10 bases between them. CDR3 in DNA: TGTGCCAGCAGCCCGGAGGGGTATGGCTACACCTTC. Residues: CASSPEGYGYTF.

The chain links TRBV19 to TRBJ2-3; the match to TRBD1 covers 9 bases. Germline CDR1 reads LNHDA; CDR2 reads SQIVND (reference sequence). The CDR3 totals 16 residues. Germline trimming cut 5 bases from V and 9 bases from J; bases unmatched to any gene: 15. CDR3: CASSPNVGRTGATQYF. The DNA of the CDR3 is TGTGCCAGTAGTCCCAACGTCGGCCGGACAGGGGCGACGCAGTATTTT.

The chain combines TRBV7-9 with TRBJ2-5; D may be TRBD2 (6 bases). There are 18 residues in the CDR3. Trimming left V 0 bases short and J 2 bases short, with 19 bases between. Germline lookup yields CDR1 SEHNR and CDR2 FQNEAQ (reference sequence). CDR3 in amino acids: CASSLARGIGARQETQYF. The DNA for the CDR3 is TGTGCCAGCAGCTTAGCGCGGGGTATAGGAGCGCGGCAAGAGACCCAGTACTTC.

This clone was detected once. The chain joins TRBV4-1 to TRBJ2-5, with D hard to call. Per germline, CDR1 MGHRA and CDR2 YSYEKL. V was trimmed by 5 bases and J by 0 bases, leaving 13 bases between them. The CDR3 covers 15 residues. CDR3 in amino acids: CASSKLPLDQETQYF. The CDR3 nucleotides are TGCGCCAGCAGCAAACTCCCGCTAGACCAAGAGACCCAGTACTTC.

V and J are TRBV5-4 and TRBJ2-5; TRBD2 aligns across 12 bases. Unmatched junction bases numbered 4, after V lost 3 bases and J lost 4 bases. The CDR3 loop spans 15 amino acids. The V gene's germline CDR1 is SGHNT and CDR2 YYREEE (reference sequence). The CDR3 DNA reads as TGTGCCAGCAGCTCCGGACTAGCGGGATCAGAGACCCAGTACTTC. Amino acid sequence: CASSSGLAGSETQYF.

With respect to this clone: The sample has other DNA sequences that encode this CDR3 too. The V gene is TRBV5-6, the J gene TRBJ2-3; TRBD2 matches 11 bases. The trim removed 4 bases at V and 4 bases at J, leaving 5 bases unmatched. Germline V lookup: CDR1 SGHDT, CDR2 YYEEEE. CDR3 length: 15 residues. The CDR3 region has the DNA TGTGCCAGCAGCCTTGGACTAGCGGGCGCAGATACGCAGTATTTT. It translates to CASSLGLAGADTQYF.

The gene calls are TRBV10-3 and TRBJ2-7, with 7 bases aligning to TRBD2. Trimming cost V 8 bases and J 5 bases; bases outside gene matches: 9. The CDR3 covers 13 residues. Germline values: CDR1 ENHRY, CDR2 SYGVKD. DNA for the CDR3: TGTGCCATCGCGACGGGGGGACGGGACGAGCAGTACTTC. Residues: CAIATGGRDEQYF.

This clone was observed once. Different DNA sequences within this sample yield the same CDR3. V gene TRBV30 combines with J gene TRBJ2-2; no firm D call. V was clipped by 4 bases and J by 1 base, with 4 bases between them. In germline, CDR1 is GTSNPN, CDR2 SVGIG (reference sequence). The length of the CDR3 is 12 residues. CDR3 in DNA: TGTGCCTGGACGGAGAACACCGGGGAGCTGTTTTTT. Encoded protein: CAWTENTGELFF.